In this sample, the clone carrying this T cell receptor (beta chain) turned up a few times. Its antigen is currently unknown. Stated treatment: roughly ten-day PBMC culture with coronavirus spike peptide pools or control peptides (ViraFEST assay). Following expansion of antigen-specific T cells with peptide pools, ViraFEST then sequenced TCRs. These data belong to a study of vaccination and CD4 T cells after COVID-19. Sequenced with the Oncomine TCR Beta short-read assay was DNA taken from cultured CD4+ T cells. It was cultured CD4+ T cells from which genomic DNA was extracted. TCRdb reprocessed the PCR reads via MiXCR and lists one record per CDR3 protein. The sample lists some 14,000 distinct CDR3 sequences, roughly 34% occurring once. The J segment lost 4 bases and the V segment lost 3 bases, leaving 7 bases of the junction unmatched. The CDR3 contains 15 residues.

This receptor was identified in a human donor with COVID-19. The sequencing sample was made of cultured CD4+ T cells from blood. The rearrangement uses TRBV12-3 or TRBV12-4 and TRBJ2-5; 8 positions agree with TRBD1. The CDR3 DNA reads TGTGCCAGCAGTTTCGGACAGGGCGGGCGAGAGACCCAGTACTTC. This sequence encodes CASSFGQGGRETQYF.